This T cell receptor beta chain comes out of a study of beta chain features in type 1 diabetes. Study findings and constraints: The study found moderately but significantly shorter TCRB CDR3s in all four CD4+ subsets of Type 1 diabetes patients.

Every bit of the isolated RNA underwent reverse transcription, so sequencing read expressed TCRB transcripts. This table comes from immunoSEQ multiplex PCR, and its TCRdb copy is limited to in-frame clones, with some not included. The sample carries 600,000 to 750,000 clones, roughly 12% recorded once. On this clone itself: Its target is unknown.

Sequenced: naive CD4+ T cells from blood. The clonotype was recovered from a man in his thirties or forties with type 1 diabetes.

CDR3 coding DNA: TGTGCCAGCAGCCCCAGGACCGACACCGGGGAGCTGTTTTTT. This codes for CASSPRTDTGELFF. V gene TRBV7-2 combines with J gene TRBJ2-2; D is unclear. The V end lost 5 bases, the J end lost 3 bases, and 10 bases lay between the germline ends. CDR1 and CDR2 (germline): SGHTA, FQGNSA. The CDR3 consists of 14 residues. Complete variable domain (other parts from reference TRBV7-2 and TRBJ2-2): GAGVSQSPSNKVTEKGKDVELRCDPISGHTALYWYRQSLGQGLEFLIYFQGNSAPDKSGLPSDRFSAERTGGSVSTLTIQRTQQEDSAVYLCASSPRTDTGELFFGEGSRLTVL.